The 32 T cell receptor beta chains in this list originate from one sample, sequenced in a study of blood T cell repertoires in COVID-19. TCRdb's table, derived via immunoSEQ multiplex PCR, lists solely in-frame clones and lacks some. The sample holds about 87,000 clones, over 70% seen once. Material: peripheral blood. These receptors were obtained from a man older than 75 with acute or convalescent COVID-19.

The chain couples TRBV19 to TRBJ2-7; 8 nucleotides align to TRBD1. CDR3 length: 15 residues. V shed 1 base, J shed 1 base, and the junction held 3 bases outside the gene matches. In germline, CDR1 is LNHDA, CDR2 SQIVND (reference sequence). In nucleotides, the CDR3 is TGTGCCAGTAGTATAGGTGGACAGGGATCCTACGAGCAGTACTTC. It is translated as CASSIGGQGSYEQYF.

This clone showed up just a few times. The chain is built from TRBV6-2 or TRBV6-3 and TRBJ2-7, with 7 bases that match TRBD2. CDR1 and CDR2 from the germline V gene are MNHEY and SVGEGT. CDR3 length equals 14 residues. The junction had 10 bases not matched to a gene; V was cut back by 7 bases and J by 4 bases. This CDR3 reads CASTPGLAVYEQYF. The CDR3 coding sequence is TGTGCCAGCACCCCAGGGCTAGCGGTATACGAGCAGTACTTC.

V gene TRBV5-8 combines with J gene TRBJ1-1; D is uncertain. Germline CDR1 reads SGHTS; CDR2 reads YDEGEE. The CDR3 spans 13 residues. V was clipped by 3 bases and J by 5 bases, with 11 bases between them. The CDR3 protein is CASSSDWVTEAFF. In DNA form, the CDR3 reads TGTGCCAGCAGCTCGGACTGGGTAACTGAAGCTTTCTTT. The entire variable domain, with the rest obtained from reference TRBV5-8 and TRBJ1-1, is as follows: EAGVTQSPTHLIKTRGQQATLRCSPISGHTSVYWYQQALGLGLQFLLWYDEGEERNRGNFPPRFSGRQFPNYSSELNVNALELEDSALYLCASSSDWVTEAFFGQGTRLTVV.

The chain uses TRBV6-5 and TRBJ2-3, with TRBD2 matching over 7 bases. Germline V gene lookup returns CDR1 MNHEY and CDR2 SVGAGI. The CDR3 is 12 amino acids. With 6 bases clipped from V and 6 bases from J, the junction kept 3 bases outside the gene matches. The CDR3 region has the DNA TGTGCCAGCAGCGCGCGGGGGGATACGCAGTATTTT. This gives the protein CASSARGDTQYF.

This clone has only a few counts. This chain uses TRBV29-1 with TRBJ1-2; TRBD1 aligns across 7 bases. The CDR3 loop spans 14 amino acids. Germline assignment: CDR1 SQVTM and CDR2 ANQGSEA. With 3 bases clipped from V and 6 bases from J, the junction kept 10 bases outside the gene matches. The CDR3 loop reads CSVDSGTDGNGYTF. As DNA, the CDR3 is TGCAGCGTTGATTCCGGGACAGATGGGAATGGCTACACCTTC.

DNA of the CDR3: TGTGCCAGCAGTCCCATTCCGACTAGCTCCTACGAGCAGTACTTC. Amino acids: CASSPIPTSSYEQYF. The chain carries TRBV28 and TRBJ2-7, with D maybe TRBD2 (6 bases). Germline V gene lookup returns CDR1 MDHEN and CDR2 SYDVKM. V dropped 5 bases and J dropped 0 bases, with 14 bases sitting between them. CDR3 size: 15 residues.

The chain combines TRBV19 with TRBJ1-4; TRBD1 matches at 9 bases. The CDR3 has 15 amino acids. After removal of 5 bases from V and 7 bases from J, the junction contained 8 bases not matched to a gene. Germline-derived CDR1 and CDR2 are LNHDA and SQIVND (reference sequence). The CDR3 DNA follows: TGTGCCAGTAGTGTACAGGGGGCGCAGGGTGAAAAACTGTTTTTT. Amino acid sequence: CASSVQGAQGEKLFF.

The V call is TRBV27, the J call TRBJ1-1, with 10 positions matching TRBD1. After removal of 8 bases from V and 1 base from J, the junction contained 10 bases not matched to a gene. The CDR3 contains 16 residues. Germline V gives CDR1 MNHEY, CDR2 SMNVEV (reference sequence). The CDR3 is CASRRQGASANTEAFF. The CDR3 region has the DNA TGTGCCAGCCGGCGACAGGGGGCCTCTGCGAACACTGAAGCTTTCTTT.

The chain carries TRBV7-3 and TRBJ1-2; D is unclear. Germline V gives CDR1 SGHTA, CDR2 FQGTGA. Trimming removed 0 bases at V and 6 bases at J, with 14 bases between. The CDR3 is 15 residues long. CDR3 DNA sequence: TGTGCCAGCAGCTTAACGGGGAGGGTATGGGATGGCTACACCTTC. This gives the protein CASSLTGRVWDGYTF.

The genes are TRBV28 and TRBJ2-1, with TRBD1 as a possible D gene (6 bases). Trimming removed 5 bases from V and 0 bases from J, with 11 bases in between. Germline V CDR1 and CDR2: MDHEN, SYDVKM. This CDR3 comprises 15 residues. CDR3 DNA: TGTGCCAGCAGTGCCGGGACAAGCTCCTACAATGAGCAGTTCTTC. Its translation is CASSAGTSSYNEQFF.

V and J are TRBV6-5 and TRBJ1-2, with TRBD1 matching over 7 bases. The germline CDR1 and CDR2 sequences are MNHEY and SVGAGI. Trimming cost V 6 bases and J 0 bases; bases outside gene matches: 7. The CDR3 is 15 amino acids. The CDR3 DNA reads TGTGCCAGCAGAGCCTTGGGACAGACTAACTATGGCTACACCTTC. Its translation is CASRALGQTNYGYTF.

V usage is TRBV7-2 and J usage is TRBJ2-1, with 8 bases fitting TRBD2. The CDR3 sequence is 19 residues long. Trimming took 1 base from V and 4 from J; bases not matched to a gene: 15. The V gene's germline CDR1 is SGHTA and CDR2 FQGNSA. In DNA form, the CDR3 reads TGTGCCAGCAGCTTAGATTCCCAGGGGCTAGCGGGCCTGTACAATGAGCAGTTCTTC. This gives the protein CASSLDSQGLAGLYNEQFF. Supplemented by reference TRBV7-2 and TRBJ2-1, the full variable domain reads GAGVSQSPSNKVTEKGKDVELRCDPISGHTALYWYRQSLGQGLEFLIYFQGNSAPDKSGLPSDRFSAERTGGSVSTLTIQRTQQEDSAVYLCASSLDSQGLAGLYNEQFFGPGTRLTVL.

The chain recombines TRBV2 with TRBJ1-3, with 7 bases that match TRBD1. Looked up from germline, CDR1 is SNHLY and CDR2 is FYNNEI. This CDR3 comprises 14 residues. The J segment lost 7 bases and the V segment lost 6 bases, leaving 9 bases of the junction unmatched. The chain's CDR3 is CASREQGTRNTIYF. CDR3 coding DNA: TGTGCCAGCAGGGAACAGGGGACTAGGAACACCATATATTTT.

V gene TRBV12-5 combines with J gene TRBJ1-4, with TRBD1 matching over 9 bases. Germline V gives CDR1 LGHNT, CDR2 FRNRAP. The V gene end was trimmed by 5 bases and the J gene end by 8 bases; junction bases not matched to a gene: 18. The CDR3 is 18 amino acids. In nucleotides, the CDR3 is TGTGCTAGTGGTCTAACCGGACAGGGGCCCCCTCGGGTGGAAAAACTGTTTTTT. Protein: CASGLTGQGPPRVEKLFF.

The J gene is TRBJ2-7, the V gene TRBV20-1, with D maybe TRBD1 (5 bases). V was pared by 5 bases and J by 3 bases, with 8 bases between. The CDR3 is made up of 11 amino acids. The V gene's germline CDR1 is DFQATT and CDR2 SNEGSKA (reference sequence). CDR3 loop: CSAQTVYEQYF. The CDR3 region has the DNA TGCAGTGCTCAGACAGTCTACGAGCAGTACTTC.

V gene TRBV29-1 combines with J gene TRBJ2-1; tentative D call: TRBD2 (6 bases). Germline values: CDR1 SQVTM, CDR2 ANQGSEA. CDR3 length equals 15 residues. Trimming took off 3 bases at V and 0 bases at J, with 12 bases between the two ends. CDR3 nucleotides: TGCAGCGTTGACCTAGCGTATGGCTCCTACAATGAGCAGTTCTTC. It specifies CSVDLAYGSYNEQFF.

The chain joins TRBV2 to TRBJ2-2, with a weak D call TRBD2 (6 bases). The CDR3 totals 14 residues. Germline V gives CDR1 SNHLY, CDR2 FYNNEI. Trimming left V 8 bases short and J 3 bases short, with 13 bases between. The CDR3 protein is CASSWRVDTGELFF. CDR3 sequence (DNA): TGTGCCAGCTCCTGGAGGGTGGACACCGGGGAGCTGTTTTTT.

The CDR3 DNA reads TGTGCCATCAGGCTGGGACAGGGGGGCACTGAAGCTTTCTTT. Translating it yields CAIRLGQGGTEAFF. This chain joins TRBV10-3 and TRBJ1-1, with 11 positions matching TRBD1. J was trimmed by 4 bases and V by 6 bases; bases with no gene match: 4. The germline CDR1 and CDR2 sequences are ENHRY and SYGVKD. There are 14 residues in the CDR3.

This clone was counted between two and nine times. The chain combines TRBV12-3 or TRBV12-4 with TRBJ1-5; D not resolved. Trimming took off 8 bases at V and 4 bases at J, with 12 bases between the two ends. This CDR3 is 13 amino acids long. The CDR3 nucleotides are TGTGCCAGCGCAACACCCCCGAATCAGCCCCAGCATTTT. Protein product: CASATPPNQPQHF.

The chain carries TRBV5-6 and TRBJ1-4; D is perhaps TRBD1 (6 bases). Trimming removed 1 base from V and 6 bases from J, with 10 bases in between. The CDR3 covers 14 residues. Germline V gene lookup returns CDR1 SGHDT and CDR2 YYEEEE. CDR3 in DNA: TGTGCCAGCAGCTTGACAGGGAATTATGAAAAACTGTTTTTT. Residues: CASSLTGNYEKLFF.

The CDR3 region has the DNA TGTGCCAGCAGTGGGCCTTTCGACAGGGGGCACCTATACGGCAATCAGCCCCAGCATTTT. Protein product: CASSGPFDRGHLYGNQPQHF. The J gene is TRBJ1-5, the V gene TRBV6-1; 10 bases line up with TRBD1. The CDR3 has 20 residues. The germline gives CDR1 MNHNS, CDR2 SASEGT. Germline trimming cut 4 bases from V and 2 bases from J; bases unmatched to any gene: 17.

The chain carries TRBV6-5 and TRBJ2-7; D might be TRBD1 (5 bases). The CDR3 length is 15 residues. V lost 6 bases and J lost 1, with 16 bases in between. Germline CDR1 and CDR2: MNHEY and SVGAGI. The CDR3 sequence: CASRSRQTRSYEQYF. The CDR3 bases are TGTGCCAGCAGGTCCCGACAGACACGATCCTACGAGCAGTACTTC.

This chain links TRBV5-6 with TRBJ2-5; a weak D match, TRBD2 (6 bases). The germline CDR1 and CDR2 sequences are SGHDT and YYEEEE. Trimming removed 4 bases from V and 1 base from J, with 23 bases in between. This CDR3 is built from 18 residues. CDR3 coding DNA: TGTGCCAGCAGCCGAGAAGGAGGGCCCTCTCCTTTCCAAGAGACCCAGTACTTC. This translates into CASSREGGPSPFQETQYF.

This chain links TRBV4-1 with TRBJ1-5; D not certain. The CDR3 consists of 16 residues. Trimming removed 1 base at V and 2 bases at J, with 12 bases between. Per the germline V gene, CDR1 is MGHRA and CDR2 is YSYEKL. The CDR3 reads CASSQVDLIGNQPQHF. CDR3 in DNA: TGCGCCAGCAGCCAAGTTGATCTAATCGGCAATCAGCCCCAGCATTTT.

The rearrangement uses TRBV7-9 and TRBJ2-1; 7 nucleotides line up with TRBD1. CDR1 is SEHNR, CDR2 FQNEAQ, per germline (reference sequence). The CDR3 loop spans 16 amino acids. With 5 bases clipped from V and 0 bases from J, the junction kept 7 bases outside the gene matches. The CDR3 coding sequence is TGTGCCAGCAGCCCGGACAGGCCGAGCTCCTACAATGAGCAGTTCTTC. Protein sequence: CASSPDRPSSYNEQFF. Full variable domain (outside the CDR3, taken from reference TRBV7-9 and TRBJ2-1): DTGVSQNPRHKITKRGQNVTFRCDPISEHNRLYWYRQTLGQGPEFLTYFQNEAQLEKSRLLSDRFSAERPKGSFSTLEIQRTEQGDSAMYLCASSPDRPSSYNEQFFGPGTRLTVL.

The chain employs TRBV19 and TRBJ2-7; 7 bases line up with TRBD1. Trimming removed 5 bases from V and 9 bases from J; junction bases left unmatched: 7. Germline V gene lookup returns CDR1 LNHDA and CDR2 SQIVND (reference sequence). The CDR3 covers 12 residues. In DNA, the CDR3 is TGTGCCAGTAGTCTTCCGGGACAGCGGCAGTACTTC. It specifies CASSLPGQRQYF.

This clone came up once. This chain uses TRBV7-8 with TRBJ1-2; TRBD1 might be the D (5 bases). The CDR3 runs to 15 residues. Germline CDR1 SGHVS, CDR2 FQNEAQ. Trimming took 5 bases from V and 4 from J, leaving 17 bases between them. CDR3 region: CASSIRTSNFYGYTF. The CDR3 region has the DNA TGTGCCAGCAGCATTCGGACATCAAACTTCTATGGCTACACCTTC.

V gene TRBV6-5 combines with J gene TRBJ1-5; D unresolved. This CDR3 region has 16 residues. With 4 bases removed from V and 5 bases from J, the gap between germline ends came to 18 bases. The germline V gene has CDR1 MNHEY and CDR2 SVGAGI. The CDR3 protein is CASSSLSRGIDQPQHF. CDR3 DNA: TGTGCCAGCAGTTCCCTCTCGCGGGGAATCGATCAGCCCCAGCATTTT.

This chain joins TRBV7-2 and TRBJ1-5, with 7 bases that match TRBD1. The CDR3 is 18 amino acids. V lost 1 base to trimming and J lost 0 bases; unmatched junction nucleotides: 9. Germline lookup yields CDR1 SGHTA and CDR2 FQGNSA. The DNA of the CDR3 is TGTGCCAGCAGCTTAGGGTATGGACAGGCCTATAGCAATCAGCCCCAGCATTTT. It codes for CASSLGYGQAYSNQPQHF.

The chain links TRBV7-9 to TRBJ2-3; D is possibly TRBD1 (8 bases). Looked up from germline, CDR1 is SEHNR and CDR2 is FQNEAQ (reference sequence). CDR3 size: 14 residues. V lost 5 bases and J lost 6, with 15 bases in between. The CDR3 region is CASSQTGGADTQYF. The DNA for the CDR3 is TGTGCCAGCAGCCAAACAGGGGGGGCCGATACGCAGTATTTT.

The J gene is TRBJ2-5, the V gene TRBV15; D unclear. This CDR3 is built from 13 residues. Germline V gene sequence: CDR1 LNHNV, CDR2 YYDKDF (reference sequence). V was shortened by 1 base and J by 3 bases, with 6 bases between the two germline ends. The DNA of the CDR3 is TGTGCCACCAGCAGAGGACGGGAAGAGACCCAGTACTTC. Its protein is CATSRGREETQYF.

In nucleotides, the CDR3 is TGTGCCAGCAGTGAATTGCGGGCAGGGGACTATGGCTACACCTTC. It is translated as CASSELRAGDYGYTF. This chain connects TRBV25-1 to TRBJ1-2, with a possible D match to TRBD1 (6 bases). The CDR3 extends over 15 amino acids. The germline CDR1 and CDR2 sequences are MGHDK and SYGVNS. V dropped 1 base and J dropped 3 bases, with 12 bases sitting between them.